Listed below are T cell receptor beta chains from one sample, sequenced in a study of T cell responses to AZD1222 COVID-19 vaccine. TCRdb keeps only in-frame clones here, not all; method: immunoSEQ multiplex PCR. The sample includes under 200,000 clones, 88% seen only once; the top ten take around 26%. Sequencing was performed on peripheral blood, taken 28 days after the second AZD1222 dose. The source is an adult who received the AZD1222 COVID-19 vaccine. CDR3s include the opening cysteine and the closing phenylalanine or tryptophan. D genes are given only for firm matches. Size is stated for part of the rows, as once, few or many counts, or as a class when the clone is expanded.

abundance | j_gene | d_gene | v_gene | len | CDR3aa | CDR3nt
. | TRBJ2-6 | TRBD2 | TRBV9 | 17 | CASSVEWTSDGANVLTF | TGTGCCAGCAGCGTAGAATGGACTAGCGATGGGGCCAACGTCCTGACTTTC
once | TRBJ2-5 | . | TRBV30 | 12 | CASTQGGETQYF | TGTGCCTCAACTCAGGGTGGAGAGACCCAGTACTTC
. | TRBJ1-2 | . | TRBV28 | 15 | CASSGGGSLNYGYTF | TGTGCCAGCAGCGGGGGAGGCAGCCTTAACTATGGCTACACCTTC
. | TRBJ2-7 | TRBD2 | TRBV19 | 13 | CASSTRLAYEQYF | TGTGCCAGTAGTACTCGACTAGCTTACGAGCAGTACTTC
. | TRBJ2-5 | . | TRBV30 | 12 | CAWSLGGETQYF | TGTGCCTGGTCTCTGGGGGGAGAGACCCAGTACTTC
. | TRBJ2-7 | . | TRBV30 | 12 | CAWSVSSYEQYF | TGTGCCTGGAGTGTGAGCTCCTACGAGCAGTACTTC
once | TRBJ2-2 | . | TRBV7-2 | 14 | CASTLGGTTGELFF | TGTGCCAGCACCCTTGGGGGGACCACCGGGGAGCTGTTTTTT
. | TRBJ1-2 | . | TRBV25-1 | 16 | CASSPNWAQANYGYTF | TGTGCCAGCAGCCCCAATTGGGCACAGGCCAACTATGGCTACACCTTC
. | TRBJ1-2 | . | TRBV28 | 11 | CASSVNYGYTF | TGTGCCAGCAGTGTAAACTATGGCTACACCTTC
. | TRBJ2-4 | . | TRBV7-9 | 16 | CASSLAGATERNIQYF | TGTGCCAGCAGCTTAGCGGGAGCCACTGAGAGAAACATTCAGTACTTC
. | TRBJ2-3 | . | TRBV4-1 | 16 | CASSRERSGIVDTQYF | TGCGCCAGCAGCCGCGAGCGGTCGGGTATAGTAGATACGCAGTATTTT
. | TRBJ1-2 | . | TRBV7-9 | 12 | CASSWIREGYTF | TGTGCCAGCAGCTGGATAAGGGAAGGCTACACCTTC
. | TRBJ2-1 | TRBD1 | TRBV7-3 | 14 | CASSRRQGFNEQFF | TGTGCCAGCAGCCGAAGACAGGGGTTCAATGAGCAGTTCTTC
. | TRBJ2-7 | . | TRBV9 | 15 | CASSVEWGSNYEQYF | TGTGCCAGCAGCGTAGAATGGGGCAGCAACTACGAGCAGTACTTC
few | TRBJ2-2 | TRBD1 | TRBV13 | 15 | CASKGTGAGTGELFF | TGTGCCAGCAAAGGGACAGGGGCGGGCACCGGGGAGCTGTTTTTT
few | TRBJ2-2 | . | TRBV4-1 | 13 | CASSRGYTGELFF | TGCGCCAGCAGCCGAGGGTACACCGGGGAGCTGTTTTTT
. | TRBJ1-5 | . | TRBV28 | 15 | CASSLFRGETQPQHF | TGTGCCAGCAGTTTATTCAGAGGGGAAACTCAGCCCCAGCATTTT
. | TRBJ2-7 | . | TRBV7-2 | 14 | CASSLIGLPYEQYF | TGTGCCAGCAGCTTAATCGGCCTACCCTACGAGCAGTACTTC
. | TRBJ2-7 | TRBD2 | TRBV24-1 | 14 | CATSLGGTEGEQYF | TGTGCCACCAGCCTCGGGGGGACTGAGGGAGAGCAGTACTTC
few | TRBJ2-2 | TRBD1 | TRBV4-3 | 12 | CASNRGTGELFF | TGCGCCAGCAACAGGGGTACCGGGGAGCTGTTTTTT
once | TRBJ2-5 | TRBD2 | TRBV27 | 15 | CASTGTSGSLETQYF | TGTGCCAGCACGGGGACTAGCGGGAGTTTAGAGACCCAGTACTTC
once | TRBJ1-1 | TRBD1 | TRBV5-1 | 18 | CASSRLGNTGAGATEAFF | TGCGCCAGCAGCCGCCTGGGCAATACAGGGGCGGGGGCCACTGAAGCTTTCTTT
once | TRBJ1-5 | . | TRBV19 | 13 | CASSPGGGQPQHF | TGTGCCAGTAGTCCGGGGGGGGGTCAGCCCCAGCATTTT
. | TRBJ2-3 | TRBD1 | TRBV5-6 | 16 | CASSLGAGQGADTQYF | TGTGCCAGCAGCTTGGGGGCCGGACAGGGGGCAGATACGCAGTATTTT
. | TRBJ2-7 | . | TRBV27 | 14 | CASSFGGMENEQYF | TGTGCCAGCAGTTTTGGGGGGATGGAGAACGAGCAGTACTTC
. | TRBJ2-1 | TRBD1 | TRBV27 | 17 | CASSLNGGQGSYNEQFF | TGTGCCAGCAGTTTAAATGGGGGACAGGGTTCCTACAATGAGCAGTTCTTC
once | TRBJ1-4 | TRBD1 | TRBV27 | 17 | CASRYKAGQTGNEKLFF | TGTGCCAGCAGATATAAGGCGGGACAGACAGGGAATGAAAAACTGTTTTTT
. | TRBJ1-1 | . | TRBV6-5 | 11 | CGSAMNTEAFF | TGTGGTAGCGCCATGAACACTGAAGCTTTCTTT
once | TRBJ1-5 | . | TRBV19 | 15 | CASSIVEYSNQPQHF | TGTGCCAGTAGTATAGTGGAGTATAGCAATCAGCCCCAGCATTTT
. | TRBJ2-5 | . | TRBV19 | 15 | CASSPIQGGQETQYF | TGTGCCAGTAGCCCCATCCAGGGGGGACAAGAGACCCAGTACTTC
. | TRBJ2-1 | TRBD2 | TRBV11-1 | 15 | CASSPLAGVDNEQFF | TGTGCCAGCAGCCCCCTAGCGGGAGTTGACAATGAGCAGTTCTTC
. | TRBJ2-3 | . | TRBV9 | 13 | CASSVQGTDTQYF | TGTGCCAGCAGCGTACAGGGAACAGATACGCAGTATTTT
. | TRBJ1-4 | . | TRBV27 | 17 | CASSGAGPAGAYEKLFF | TGTGCCAGCAGTGGGGCGGGACCTGCAGGGGCGTATGAAAAACTGTTTTTT
. | TRBJ2-7 | . | TRBV5-1 | 12 | CASSETNTEQYF | TGCGCCAGCTCGGAGACAAACACCGAGCAGTACTTC
. | TRBJ2-7 | TRBD1 | TRBV6-5 | 16 | CASSWTGFGPSYEQYF | TGTGCCAGCAGTTGGACAGGGTTCGGGCCCTCCTACGAGCAGTACTTC